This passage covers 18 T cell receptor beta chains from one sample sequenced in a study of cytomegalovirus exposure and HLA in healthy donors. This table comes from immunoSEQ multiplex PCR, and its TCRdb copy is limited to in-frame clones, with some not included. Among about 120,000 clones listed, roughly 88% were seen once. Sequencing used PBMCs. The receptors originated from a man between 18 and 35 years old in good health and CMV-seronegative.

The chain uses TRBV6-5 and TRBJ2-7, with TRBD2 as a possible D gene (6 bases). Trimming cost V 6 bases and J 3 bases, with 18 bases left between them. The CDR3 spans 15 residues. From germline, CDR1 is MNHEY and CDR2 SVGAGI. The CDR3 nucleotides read TGTGCCAGCAGGGTCAGCCATCTCGGGGGCTACGAGCAGTACTTC. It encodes CASRVSHLGGYEQYF.

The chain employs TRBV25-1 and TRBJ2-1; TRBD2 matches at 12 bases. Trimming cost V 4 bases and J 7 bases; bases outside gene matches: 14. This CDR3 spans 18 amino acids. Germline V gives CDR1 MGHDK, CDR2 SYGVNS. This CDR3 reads CASSVHHPSLAGGNEQFF. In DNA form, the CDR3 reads TGTGCCAGCAGTGTTCATCATCCCTCACTAGCGGGAGGAAATGAGCAGTTCTTC.

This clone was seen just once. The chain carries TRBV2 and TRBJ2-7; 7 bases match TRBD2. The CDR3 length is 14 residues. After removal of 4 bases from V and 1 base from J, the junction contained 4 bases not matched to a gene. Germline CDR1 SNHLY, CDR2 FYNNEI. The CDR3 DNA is TGTGCCAGCAGTGCCGGGAGGATGTCCTACGAGCAGTACTTC. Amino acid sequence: CASSAGRMSYEQYF.

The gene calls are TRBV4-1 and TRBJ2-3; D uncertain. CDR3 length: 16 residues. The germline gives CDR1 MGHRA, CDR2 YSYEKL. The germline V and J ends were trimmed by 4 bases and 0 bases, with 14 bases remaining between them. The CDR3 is CASSPRSLGSTDTQYF. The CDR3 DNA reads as TGCGCCAGCAGCCCACGTAGCCTAGGTAGCACAGATACGCAGTATTTT.

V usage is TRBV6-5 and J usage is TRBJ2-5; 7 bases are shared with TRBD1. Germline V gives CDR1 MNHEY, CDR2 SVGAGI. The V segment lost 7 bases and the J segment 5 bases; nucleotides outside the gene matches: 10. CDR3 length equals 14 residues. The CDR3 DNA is TGTGCCAGCACCGACTTGACAGGGACCGAGACCCAGTACTTC. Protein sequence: CASTDLTGTETQYF.

This CDR3 reads CASSGDRGIYSTDTQYF. CDR3 sequence (DNA): TGCGCCAGCAGCGGGGACAGGGGGATCTATAGCACAGATACGCAGTATTTT. The chain has TRBV5-1 and TRBJ2-3; 11 positions match TRBD1. Germline loops: CDR1 SGHRS, CDR2 YFSETQ. The CDR3 has 17 residues. V lost 4 bases to trimming and J lost 0 bases; unmatched junction nucleotides: 7.

The chain's CDR3 is CASSEEGWDRVNEQFF. For the CDR3, the DNA is TGTGCCAGCTCCGAAGAGGGATGGGACAGGGTCAATGAGCAGTTCTTC. The V gene is TRBV19, the J gene TRBJ2-1, with 9 bases identical to TRBD1. With V trimmed by 9 bases and J by 6 bases, 15 bases remained unmatched. Germline V lookup: CDR1 LNHDA, CDR2 SQIVND (reference sequence). This CDR3 has 16 amino acids.

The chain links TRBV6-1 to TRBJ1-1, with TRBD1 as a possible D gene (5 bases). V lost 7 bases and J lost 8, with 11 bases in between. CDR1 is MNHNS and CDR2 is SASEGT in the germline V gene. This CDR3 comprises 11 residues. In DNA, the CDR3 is TGTGCCAGCAAGCAGGGTAAAGAAGCTTTCTTT. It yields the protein CASKQGKEAFF.

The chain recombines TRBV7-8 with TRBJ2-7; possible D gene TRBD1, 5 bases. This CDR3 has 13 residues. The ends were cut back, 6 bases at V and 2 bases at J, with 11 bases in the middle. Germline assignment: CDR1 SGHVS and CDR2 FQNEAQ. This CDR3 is CASRIGDPYEQYF. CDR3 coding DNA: TGTGCCAGCAGGATAGGGGATCCCTACGAGCAGTACTTC.

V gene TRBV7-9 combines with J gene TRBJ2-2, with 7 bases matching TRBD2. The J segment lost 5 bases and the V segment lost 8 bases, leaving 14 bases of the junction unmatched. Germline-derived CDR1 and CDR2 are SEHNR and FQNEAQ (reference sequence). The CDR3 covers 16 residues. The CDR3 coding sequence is TGTGCCAGCCCTGAAGTGGGGGGGTCCACGACCGGGGAGCTGTTTTTT. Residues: CASPEVGGSTTGELFF. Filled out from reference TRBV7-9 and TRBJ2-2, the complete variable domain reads DTGVSQNPRHKITKRGQNVTFRCDPISEHNRLYWYRQTLGQGPEFLTYFQNEAQLEKSRLLSDRFSAERPKGSFSTLEIQRTEQGDSAMYLCASPEVGGSTTGELFFGEGSRLTVL.

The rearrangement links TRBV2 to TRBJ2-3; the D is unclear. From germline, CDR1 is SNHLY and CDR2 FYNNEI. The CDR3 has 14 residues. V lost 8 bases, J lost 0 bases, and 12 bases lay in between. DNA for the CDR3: TGTGCCAGCCTAAGAGGAATTAGCACAGATACGCAGTATTTT. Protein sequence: CASLRGISTDTQYF.

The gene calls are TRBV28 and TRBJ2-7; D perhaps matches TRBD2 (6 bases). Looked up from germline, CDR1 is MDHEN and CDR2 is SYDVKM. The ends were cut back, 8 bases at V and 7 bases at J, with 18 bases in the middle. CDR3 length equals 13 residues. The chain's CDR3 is CASAPAGLREQYF. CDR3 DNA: TGTGCCAGCGCTCCTGCGGGGTTGAGAGAGCAGTACTTC.

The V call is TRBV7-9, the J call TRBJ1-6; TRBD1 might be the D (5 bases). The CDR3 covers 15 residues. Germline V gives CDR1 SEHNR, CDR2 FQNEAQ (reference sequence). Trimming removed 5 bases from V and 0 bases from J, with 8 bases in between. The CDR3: CASSLRDSYNSPLHF. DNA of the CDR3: TGTGCCAGCAGCCTCAGGGACTCCTATAATTCACCCCTCCACTTT.

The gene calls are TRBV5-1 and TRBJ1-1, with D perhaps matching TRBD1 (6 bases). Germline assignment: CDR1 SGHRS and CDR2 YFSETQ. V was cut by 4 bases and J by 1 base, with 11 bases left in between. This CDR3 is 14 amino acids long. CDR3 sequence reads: CASSTRDKNTEAFF. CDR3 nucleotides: TGCGCCAGCAGCACCCGGGACAAGAACACTGAAGCTTTCTTT.

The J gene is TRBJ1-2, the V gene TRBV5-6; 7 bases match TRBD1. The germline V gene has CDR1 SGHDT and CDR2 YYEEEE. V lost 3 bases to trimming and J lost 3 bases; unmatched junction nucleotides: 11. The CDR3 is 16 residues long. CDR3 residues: CASSYSNRGYDYGYTF. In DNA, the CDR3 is TGTGCCAGCAGCTATTCGAACAGGGGTTATGACTATGGCTACACCTTC. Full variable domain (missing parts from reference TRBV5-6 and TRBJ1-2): DAGVTQSPTHLIKTRGQQVTLRCSPKSGHDTVSWYQQALGQGPQFIFQYYEEEERQRGNFPDRFSGHQFPNYSSELNVNALLLGDSALYLCASSYSNRGYDYGYTFGSGTRLTVV.

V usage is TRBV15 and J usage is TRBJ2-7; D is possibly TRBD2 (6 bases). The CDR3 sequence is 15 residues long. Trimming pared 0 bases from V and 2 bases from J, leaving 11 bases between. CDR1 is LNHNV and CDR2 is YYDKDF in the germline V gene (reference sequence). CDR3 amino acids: CATSREGGMAYEQYF. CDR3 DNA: TGTGCCACCAGCAGAGAGGGGGGAATGGCCTACGAGCAGTACTTC.

CDR3 protein: CASSDARLGYTF. The CDR3, as DNA: TGTGCCAGCAGCGATGCCAGGCTTGGCTACACCTTC. The V call is TRBV5-5, the J call TRBJ1-2; D gene ambiguous. Trimming removed 4 bases at V and 7 bases at J, with 11 bases between. Germline assignment: CDR1 SGHKS and CDR2 YYEKEE (reference sequence). This CDR3 has 12 amino acids.

The CDR3 loop reads CASRTSGGANEQFF. For the CDR3, the DNA is TGTGCCAGCAGGACTAGCGGGGGGGCCAATGAGCAGTTCTTC. This chain connects TRBV11-2 to TRBJ2-1; 14 bases match TRBD2. CDR1 SGHAT and CDR2 FQNNGV come from the germline V gene. The CDR3 consists of 14 residues. J lost 6 bases, V lost 6 bases, and 1 base had no gene match.